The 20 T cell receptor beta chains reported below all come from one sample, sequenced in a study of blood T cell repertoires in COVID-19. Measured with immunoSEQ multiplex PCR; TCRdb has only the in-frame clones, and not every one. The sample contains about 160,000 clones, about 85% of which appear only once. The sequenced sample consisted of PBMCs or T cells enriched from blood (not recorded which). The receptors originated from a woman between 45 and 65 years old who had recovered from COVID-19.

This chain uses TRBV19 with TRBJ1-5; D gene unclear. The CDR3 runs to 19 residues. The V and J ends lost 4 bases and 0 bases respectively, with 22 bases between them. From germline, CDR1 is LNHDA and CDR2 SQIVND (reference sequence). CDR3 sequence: CASSTPGFRITYSNQPQHF. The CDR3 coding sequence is TGTGCCAGTAGTACCCCGGGATTCCGAATTACCTATAGCAATCAGCCCCAGCATTTT. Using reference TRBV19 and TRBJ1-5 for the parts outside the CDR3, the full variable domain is DGGITQSPKYLFRKEGQNVTLSCEQNLNHDAMYWYRQDPGQGLRLIYYSQIVNDFQKGDIAEGYSVSREKKESFPLTVTSAQKNPTAFYLCASSTPGFRITYSNQPQHFGDGTRLSIL.

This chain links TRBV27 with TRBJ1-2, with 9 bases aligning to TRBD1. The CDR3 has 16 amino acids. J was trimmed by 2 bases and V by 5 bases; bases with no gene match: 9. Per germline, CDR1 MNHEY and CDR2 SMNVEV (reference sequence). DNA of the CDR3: TGTGCCAGCAGTCCAGGGACAGGGAGAAGCAACTATGGCTACACCTTC. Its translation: CASSPGTGRSNYGYTF.

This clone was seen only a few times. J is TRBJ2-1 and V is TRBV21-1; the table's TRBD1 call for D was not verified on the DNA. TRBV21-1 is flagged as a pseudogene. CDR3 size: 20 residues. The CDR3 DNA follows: TGTGCCAGCAGCAAAGCAGGGGATCTTTTTACAGGGGGCTTTAACAATGAGCAGTTCTTC. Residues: CASSKAGDLFTGGFNNEQFF.

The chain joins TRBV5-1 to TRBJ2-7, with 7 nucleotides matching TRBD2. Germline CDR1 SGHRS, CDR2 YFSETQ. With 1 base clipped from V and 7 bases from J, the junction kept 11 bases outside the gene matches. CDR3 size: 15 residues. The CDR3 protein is CASSLYAGVSEEQYF. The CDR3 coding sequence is TGCGCCAGCAGCTTGTATGCGGGAGTCTCGGAAGAGCAGTACTTC.

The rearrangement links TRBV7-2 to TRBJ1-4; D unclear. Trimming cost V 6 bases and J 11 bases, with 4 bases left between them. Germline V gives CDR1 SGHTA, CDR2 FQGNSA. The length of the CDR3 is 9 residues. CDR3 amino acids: CASRTKLFF. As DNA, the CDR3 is TGTGCCAGCAGGACTAAACTGTTTTTT.

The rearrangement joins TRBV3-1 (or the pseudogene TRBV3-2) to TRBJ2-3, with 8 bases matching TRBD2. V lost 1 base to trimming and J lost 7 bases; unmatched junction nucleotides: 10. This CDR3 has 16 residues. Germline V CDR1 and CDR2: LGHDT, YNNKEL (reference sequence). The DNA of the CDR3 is TGTGCCAGCAGCCAAGCCTTAGCGGGAAAATCGCATACGCAGTATTTT. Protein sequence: CASSQALAGKSHTQYF.

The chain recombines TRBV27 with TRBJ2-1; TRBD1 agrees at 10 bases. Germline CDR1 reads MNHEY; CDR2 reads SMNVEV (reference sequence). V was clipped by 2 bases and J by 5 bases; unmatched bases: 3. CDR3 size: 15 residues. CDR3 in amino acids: CASSLMGQGNNEQFF. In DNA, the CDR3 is TGTGCCAGCAGTTTAATGGGACAGGGGAACAATGAGCAGTTCTTC.

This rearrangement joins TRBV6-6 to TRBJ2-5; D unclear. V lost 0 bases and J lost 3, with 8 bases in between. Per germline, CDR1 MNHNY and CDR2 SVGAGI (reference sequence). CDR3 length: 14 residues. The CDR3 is CASSYSNREETQYF. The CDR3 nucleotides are TGTGCCAGCAGTTACTCAAACCGGGAAGAGACCCAGTACTTC.

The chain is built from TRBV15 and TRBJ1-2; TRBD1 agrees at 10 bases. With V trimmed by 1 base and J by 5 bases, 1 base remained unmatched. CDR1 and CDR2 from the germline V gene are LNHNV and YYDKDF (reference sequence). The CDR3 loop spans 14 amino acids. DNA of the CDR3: TGTGCCACCAGCAGAGCGGACAGGGGGTATGGCTACACCTTC. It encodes CATSRADRGYGYTF. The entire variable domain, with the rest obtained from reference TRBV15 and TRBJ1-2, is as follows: DAMVIQNPRYQVTQFGKPVTLSCSQTLNHNVMYWYQQKSSQAPKLLFHYYDKDFNNEADTPDNFQSRRPNTSFCFLDIRSPGLGDTAMYLCATSRADRGYGYTFGSGTRLTVV.

The CDR3 bases are TGTGCCAGCAGCTTAGGATCCAGGGTTCCCTACGAGCAGTACTTC. Its protein is CASSLGSRVPYEQYF. V is TRBV7-2 and J is TRBJ2-7, with D possibly matching TRBD1 (5 bases). In germline, CDR1 is SGHTA, CDR2 FQGNSA. Trimming shortened V by 1 base and J by 2 bases, and 12 bases separated the two germline ends. CDR3 size: 15 residues. Full variable domain (rest looked up from reference TRBV7-2 and TRBJ2-7): GAGVSQSPSNKVTEKGKDVELRCDPISGHTALYWYRQSLGQGLEFLIYFQGNSAPDKSGLPSDRFSAERTGGSVSTLTIQRTQQEDSAVYLCASSLGSRVPYEQYFGPGTRLTVT.

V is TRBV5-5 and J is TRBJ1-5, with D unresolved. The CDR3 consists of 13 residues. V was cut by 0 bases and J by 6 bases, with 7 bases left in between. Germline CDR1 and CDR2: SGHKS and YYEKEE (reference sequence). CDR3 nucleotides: TGTGCCAGCAGCTTGGCCGGGGTTCAGCCCCAGCATTTT. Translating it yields CASSLAGVQPQHF.

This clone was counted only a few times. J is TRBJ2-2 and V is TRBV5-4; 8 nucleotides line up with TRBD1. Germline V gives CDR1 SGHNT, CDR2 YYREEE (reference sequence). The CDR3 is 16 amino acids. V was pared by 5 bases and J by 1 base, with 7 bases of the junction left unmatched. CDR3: CASRSGGTGNTGELFF. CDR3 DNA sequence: TGTGCCAGCAGGAGTGGGGGGACAGGGAACACCGGGGAGCTGTTTTTT.

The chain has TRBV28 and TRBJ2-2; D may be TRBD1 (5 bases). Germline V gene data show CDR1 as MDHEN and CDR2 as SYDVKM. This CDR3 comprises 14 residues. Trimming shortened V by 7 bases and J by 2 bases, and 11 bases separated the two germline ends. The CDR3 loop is CASTWGLNTGELFF. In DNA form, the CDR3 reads TGTGCCAGCACCTGGGGCTTAAACACCGGGGAGCTGTTTTTT.

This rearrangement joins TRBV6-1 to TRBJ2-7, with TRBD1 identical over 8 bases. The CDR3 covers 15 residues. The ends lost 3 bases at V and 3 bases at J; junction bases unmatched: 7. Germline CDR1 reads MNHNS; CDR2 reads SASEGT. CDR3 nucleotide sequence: TGTGCCAGCAGTGAGGGCCCAGGGGGCGTCTACGAGCAGTACTTC. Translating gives CASSEGPGGVYEQYF.

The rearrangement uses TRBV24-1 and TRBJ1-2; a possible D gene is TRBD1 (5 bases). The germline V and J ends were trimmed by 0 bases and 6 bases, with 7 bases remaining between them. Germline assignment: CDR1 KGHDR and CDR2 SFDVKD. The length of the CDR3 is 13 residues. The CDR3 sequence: CATSDLQGNGYTF. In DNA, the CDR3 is TGTGCCACCAGTGATTTGCAGGGAAATGGCTACACCTTC.

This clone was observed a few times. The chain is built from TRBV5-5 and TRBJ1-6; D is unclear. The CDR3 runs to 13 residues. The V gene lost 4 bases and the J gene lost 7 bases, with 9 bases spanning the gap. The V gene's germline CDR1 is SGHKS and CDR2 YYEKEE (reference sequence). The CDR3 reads CASSVSGNSPLHF. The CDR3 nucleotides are TGTGCCAGCAGCGTTTCGGGGAATTCACCCCTCCACTTT.

The CDR3 nucleotides are TGTGCCAGCAGCGTAGAATGGGGAGGCGCGGCCACTGAAGCTTTCTTT. Residues: CASSVEWGGAATEAFF. The chain joins TRBV9 to TRBJ1-1; no firm D call. V lost 0 bases, J lost 4 bases, and 16 bases lay in between. This CDR3 is 16 amino acids long. Per the germline V gene, CDR1 is SGDLS and CDR2 is YYNGEE.

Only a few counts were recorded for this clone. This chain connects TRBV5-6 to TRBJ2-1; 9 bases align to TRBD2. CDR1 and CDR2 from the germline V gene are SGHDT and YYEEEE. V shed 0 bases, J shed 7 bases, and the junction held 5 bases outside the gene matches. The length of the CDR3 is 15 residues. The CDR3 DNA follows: TGTGCCAGCAGCTTGGTAGCGGGAGTGTTGAATGAGCAGTTCTTC. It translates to CASSLVAGVLNEQFF.

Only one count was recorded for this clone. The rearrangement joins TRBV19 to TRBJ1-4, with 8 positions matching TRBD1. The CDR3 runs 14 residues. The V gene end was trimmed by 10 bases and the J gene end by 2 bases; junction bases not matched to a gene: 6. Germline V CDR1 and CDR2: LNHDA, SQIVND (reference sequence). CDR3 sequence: CATGQGSTNEKLFF. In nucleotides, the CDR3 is TGTGCCACTGGACAGGGATCGACTAATGAAAAACTGTTTTTT.

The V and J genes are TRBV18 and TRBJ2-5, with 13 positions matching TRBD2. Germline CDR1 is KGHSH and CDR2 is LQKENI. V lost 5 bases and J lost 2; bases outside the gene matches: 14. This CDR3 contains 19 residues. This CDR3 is CASSAVPGGTSGMQETQYF. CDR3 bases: TGTGCCAGCTCAGCCGTCCCCGGGGGGACTAGCGGGATGCAAGAGACCCAGTACTTC.